This entry is about one T cell receptor (beta chain). This sample stems from a study of OX40 agonist ivuxolimab in advanced cancers. Sequencing was performed with immunoSEQ multiplex PCR; in TCRdb, only in-frame clones are kept and a portion is missing. The table shows approximately 63,000 clones, with more than 65% occurring only once. V was pared by 4 bases and J by 2 bases, with 5 bases of the junction left unmatched. Germline V gene sequence: CDR1 SGHTS, CDR2 YDEGEE. This CDR3 is built from 15 residues. This chain links TRBV5-8 with TRBJ2-7, with TRBD2 identical over 11 bases. The origin of this receptor is an adult with an advanced solid tumor such as melanoma, head and neck, liver or kidney cancer. Sequenced here: CD4+ or CD8+ T cells sorted from blood, sampled in a trial of the OX40 agonist ivuxolimab. The CDR3 DNA reads TGTGCCAGCAGCCAAGGACTAGCGGGCCCCTACGAGCAGTACTTC. It codes for CASSQGLAGPYEQYF.